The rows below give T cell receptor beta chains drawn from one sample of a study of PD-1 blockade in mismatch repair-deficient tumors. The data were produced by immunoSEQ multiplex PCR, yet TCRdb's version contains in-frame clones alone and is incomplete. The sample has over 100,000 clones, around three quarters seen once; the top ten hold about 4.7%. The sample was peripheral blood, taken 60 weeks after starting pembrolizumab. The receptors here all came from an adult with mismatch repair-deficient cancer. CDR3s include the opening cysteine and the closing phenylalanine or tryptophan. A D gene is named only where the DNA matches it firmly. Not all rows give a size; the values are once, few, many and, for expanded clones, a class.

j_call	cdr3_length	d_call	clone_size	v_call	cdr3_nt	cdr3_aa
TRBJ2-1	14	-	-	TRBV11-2	TGTGCCAGCAGCCCCGTTATGGCCAACAATGAGCAGTTCTTC	CASSPVMANNEQFF
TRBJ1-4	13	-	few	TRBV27	TGTGCCAGCTGCAGTATCGAGGGTCTAAAACTGTTTTTT	CASCSIEGLKLFF
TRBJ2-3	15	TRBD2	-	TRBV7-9	TGTGCCAGCAGCCTCGGGACTAGAAGCACAGATACGCAGTATTTT	CASSLGTRSTDTQYF
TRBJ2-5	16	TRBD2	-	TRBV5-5	TGTGCCAGCAGCGCTAGCGGGAGGGCCTCGTCAGAGACCCAGTACTTC	CASSASGRASSETQYF
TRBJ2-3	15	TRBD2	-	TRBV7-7	TGTGCTAGCAGCTCCGTCTCCGGGGGGGTAGATACGCAGTATTTT	CASSSVSGGVDTQYF
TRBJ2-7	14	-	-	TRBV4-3	TGCGCCAGCAGCCAGGCCTCCGGGAACTACGAGCAGTACTTC	CASSQASGNYEQYF
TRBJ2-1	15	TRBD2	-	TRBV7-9	TGTGCCAGCAGCTTAGGACTAGCGGGAGACAATGAGCAGTTCTTC	CASSLGLAGDNEQFF
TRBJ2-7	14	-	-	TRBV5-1	TGCGCCAGCAGCTCCGGTACCGCCCTATACGAGCAGTACTTC	CASSSGTALYEQYF
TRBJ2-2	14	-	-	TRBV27	TGTGCCAGCAGAAAAGGACAGAACACCGGGGAGCTGTTTTTT	CASRKGQNTGELFF
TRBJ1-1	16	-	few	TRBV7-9	TGTGCCAGCAGCCAAACCTTACAGGGAATGAACACTGAAGCTTTCTTT	CASSQTLQGMNTEAFF
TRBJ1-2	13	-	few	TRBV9	TGTGCCAGCAGCTTGAGCTCGGGGGAAGGCTACACCTTC	CASSLSSGEGYTF
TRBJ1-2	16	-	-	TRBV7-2	TGTGCCAGCAGCTTCGGGGGCGCGGTATCCAACTATGGCTACACCTTC	CASSFGGAVSNYGYTF
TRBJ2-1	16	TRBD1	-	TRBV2	TGTGCCAGCAGGGCTCCGGGACAGGGGGCCCACAATGAGCAGTTCTTC	CASRAPGQGAHNEQFF
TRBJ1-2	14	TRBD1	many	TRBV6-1	TGTGCCAGCAGTGAAATCAGGGGGCGAAATGGCTACACCTTC	CASSEIRGRNGYTF
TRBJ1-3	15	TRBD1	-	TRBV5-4	TGTGCCAGCAGCTTGGGCAGGGGGCCGGGAAACACCATATATTTT	CASSLGRGPGNTIYF
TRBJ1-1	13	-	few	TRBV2	TGTGCCAGCAGAAGAGGCTGGAACACTGAAGCTTTCTTT	CASRRGWNTEAFF
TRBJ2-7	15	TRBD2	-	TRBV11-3	TGTGCCAGCAGCATAAGGACTAGCGGAGACTACGAGCAGTACTTC	CASSIRTSGDYEQYF